This TCR beta chain was sequenced during a study of CD8 T cells in Susac syndrome. This clonotype came up a few times. RNA totalling about 0.5 to 1 ug underwent reverse transcription with random hexamers. The authors amplified TCR beta CDR3 across 54 Vbeta and 13 Jbeta using immunoSEQ multiplex PCR. TCRdb processed the immunoSEQ multiplex PCR reads anew with MiXCR; each CDR3 protein has one entry. The profile shows around 62,000 distinct CDR3 sequences, around 90% of them singletons. V was cut by 2 bases and J by 6 bases, with 10 bases left in between. Germline V gene data show CDR1 as MNHEY and CDR2 as SVGAGI. CDR3 length: 13 residues.

The chain links TRBV6-5 to TRBJ1-1; D is undetermined. The sample taken for sequencing was CD8+ T cells from PBMCs. This TCR derives from a human donor in good health. The CDR3 nucleotides are TGTGCCAGCAGTTACGTAGGCAGCGCTGAAGCTTTCTTT. Protein sequence: CASSYVGSAEAFF.